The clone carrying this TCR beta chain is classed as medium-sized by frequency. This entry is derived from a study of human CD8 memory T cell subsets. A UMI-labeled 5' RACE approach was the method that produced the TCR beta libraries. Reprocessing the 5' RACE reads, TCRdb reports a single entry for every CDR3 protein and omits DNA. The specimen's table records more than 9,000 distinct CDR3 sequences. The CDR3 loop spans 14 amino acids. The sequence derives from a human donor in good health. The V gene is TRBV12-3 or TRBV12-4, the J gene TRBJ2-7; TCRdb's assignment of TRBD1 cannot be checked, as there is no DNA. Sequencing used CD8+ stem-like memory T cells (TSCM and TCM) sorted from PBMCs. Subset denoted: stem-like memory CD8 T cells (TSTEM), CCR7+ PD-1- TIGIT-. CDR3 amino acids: CASSPAGQIYEQYF.